This entry lists 28 T cell receptor beta chains sequenced from one sample in a study of blood T cell repertoires in COVID-19 (dated by TCRdb to 2018 to 2020). To prepare the library, the immunoSEQ multiplex PCR assay was applied. In TCRdb, the immuneACCESS table is reduced to in-frame sequences with V and J assigned. These tables do not hold every clone; where another copy was compared, an unresolved V gene accounts for under half, and the others remain unexplained. This sample gives about 240,000 clones in total; about four fifths of them show up just once. Of the sample, less than 4% falls within the top ten clones. Source material: PBMCs or T cells enriched from blood (not recorded which). These receptors were collected from a woman aged 35 to 49 who had been exposed to COVID-19.

This rearrangement joins TRBV19 to TRBJ1-5; a possible D gene is TRBD1 (6 bases). Trimming took 3 bases from V and 1 from J, leaving 10 bases between them. Germline V lookup: CDR1 LNHDA, CDR2 SQIVND (reference sequence). The CDR3 is 15 amino acids. DNA of the CDR3: TGTGCCAGTAGTATCAACAGGGCGAGCAATCAGCCCCAGCATTTT. Translated: CASSINRASNQPQHF.

This clone was recorded a few times. A clone one base away is much larger, so this may be a read error. Other DNA variants within this sample encode the same CDR3. The V and J genes are TRBV7-2 and TRBJ1-3, with TRBD1 matching 8 bases. Germline V gene data show CDR1 as SGHTA and CDR2 as FQGNSA. V was clipped by 4 bases and J by 2 bases; unmatched bases: 1. The CDR3 length is 14 residues. CDR3 loop: CASSSQGAGNTIYF. The DNA for the CDR3 is TGTGCCAGCAGCTCACAGGGGGCTGGAAACACCATATATTTT.

V gene TRBV2 combines with J gene TRBJ1-5; D is ambiguous. From germline, CDR1 is SNHLY and CDR2 FYNNEI. V lost 3 bases, J lost 4 bases, and 10 bases lay in between. There are 14 residues in the CDR3. The CDR3 sequence is CASSDGNWNQPQHF. In nucleotides, the CDR3 is TGTGCCAGCAGTGACGGGAACTGGAATCAGCCCCAGCATTTT.

This chain joins TRBV13 and TRBJ2-1; 9 bases match TRBD2. The ends lost 0 bases at V and 12 bases at J; junction bases unmatched: 6. From germline, CDR1 is PRHDT and CDR2 FYEKMQ (reference sequence). The CDR3 runs to 14 residues. The DNA of the CDR3 is TGTGCCAGCAGCTTAGGCACGCGGGGGGGCCGGCAGTTCTTC. This sequence encodes CASSLGTRGGRQFF. Full variable domain (missing parts from reference TRBV13 and TRBJ2-1): AAGVIQSPRHLIKEKRETATLKCYPIPRHDTVYWYQQGPGQDPQFLISFYEKMQSDKGSIPDRFSAQQFSDYHSELNMSSLELGDSALYFCASSLGTRGGRQFFGPGTRLTVL.

The chain joins TRBV19 to TRBJ1-1, with a possible D match to TRBD1 (6 bases). Germline V gene lookup returns CDR1 LNHDA and CDR2 SQIVND (reference sequence). This CDR3 comprises 17 residues. Trimming took 6 bases from V and 11 from J, leaving 31 bases between them. The CDR3 nucleotides read TGTGCCAGTAGGGGGACCCAGGGGAAAGGGGATGTTCCTTGGGCTTTCTTT. This sequence encodes CASRGTQGKGDVPWAFF.

V and J are TRBV29-1 and TRBJ1-2; perhaps TRBD1 as D (6 bases). Looked up from germline, CDR1 is SQVTM and CDR2 is ANQGSEA. V lost 6 bases and J lost 0, with 11 bases in between. This CDR3 spans 13 amino acids. The CDR3 region is CSVPGTSNYGYTF. The CDR3 DNA sequence: TGCAGCGTCCCAGGGACATCTAACTATGGCTACACCTTC.

The chain has TRBV21-1 and TRBJ2-7; whether TRBD1, the table's D call, matches the DNA was not checked. TRBV21-1 is shown as a pseudogene. There are 16 residues in the CDR3. Here the CDR3 DNA reads TGTGCCAGCAGCAAAGACAGGCCCCTAGTATACTACGAGCAGTACTTC. It translates to CASSKDRPLVYYEQYF.

V and J are TRBV6-1 and TRBJ2-5, with D tentatively TRBD1 (5 bases). The germline CDR1 and CDR2 sequences are MNHNS and SASEGT. V was clipped by 1 base and J by 5 bases, with 11 bases between them. CDR3 length equals 14 residues. The chain's CDR3 is CASSEGWGRETQYF. The CDR3 DNA sequence: TGTGCCAGCAGTGAAGGGTGGGGCCGGGAGACCCAGTACTTC.

The chain carries TRBV4-3 and TRBJ2-5, with 11 bases that match TRBD2. J lost 5 bases, V lost 0 bases, and 11 bases had no gene match. Per germline, CDR1 LGHNA and CDR2 YSLEER. This CDR3 is 18 amino acids long. The CDR3 nucleotides are TGCGCCAGCAGCCAAGATCCCCCCGGGACTAGCGGTGGTGAGACCCAGTACTTC. Translated, it gives CASSQDPPGTSGGETQYF.

The chain couples TRBV9 to TRBJ2-1; D possibly corresponds to TRBD1 (5 bases). Germline V gene data show CDR1 as SGDLS and CDR2 as YYNGEE. The V end lost 0 bases, the J end lost 7 bases, and 26 bases lay between the germline ends. The CDR3 has 19 residues. CDR3 sequence (DNA): TGTGCCAGCAGCGTAGGTAGGACCACAGGATTCGCGAGTTCAAATGAGCAGTTCTTC. This codes for CASSVGRTTGFASSNEQFF.

Here the CDR3 reads CASSFKAGSDEQYF. The CDR3 DNA reads TGTGCCAGCAGCTTCAAAGCGGGGTCAGACGAGCAGTACTTC. The V call is TRBV7-2, the J call TRBJ2-7; the match to TRBD2 covers 7 bases. The CDR3 loop spans 14 amino acids. After removal of 3 bases from V and 5 bases from J, the junction contained 7 bases not matched to a gene. Germline-derived CDR1 and CDR2 are SGHTA and FQGNSA. The full variable domain, in which reference TRBV7-2 and TRBJ2-7 provide the parts outside the CDR3, is GAGVSQSPSNKVTEKGKDVELRCDPISGHTALYWYRQSLGQGLEFLIYFQGNSAPDKSGLPSDRFSAERTGGSVSTLTIQRTQQEDSAVYLCASSFKAGSDEQYFGPGTRLTVT.

V gene TRBV23-1 combines with J gene TRBJ1-4, with 10 bases lining up with TRBD1. TRBV23-1 is treated as an ORF (open reading frame) with a function not yet certain. J gave up 6 bases and V 0 bases, and 1 base lay outside the gene matches. The CDR3 is 15 residues long. The CDR3 nucleotides are TGCGCCAGCAGTCAATCTGGACAGGGGGATGAAAAACTGTTTTTT. It codes for CASSQSGQGDEKLFF.

The V and J genes are TRBV2 and TRBJ1-1, with D maybe TRBD1 (5 bases). This CDR3 is built from 11 residues. Germline V gives CDR1 SNHLY, CDR2 FYNNEI. Trimming pared 7 bases from V and 8 bases from J, leaving 11 bases between. The CDR3 here is CASIGGVEAFF. In DNA form, the CDR3 reads TGTGCCAGCATCGGGGGTGTGGAAGCTTTCTTT. The variable domain in full, completed from reference TRBV2 and TRBJ1-1, reads EPEVTQTPSHQVTQMGQEVILRCVPISNHLYFYWYRQILGQKVEFLVSFYNNEISEKSEIFDDQFSVERPDGSNFTLKIRSTKLEDSAMYFCASIGGVEAFFGQGTRLTVV.

The genes are TRBV19 and TRBJ1-1; 8 bases fit TRBD1. There are 14 residues in the CDR3. V lost 8 bases, J lost 1 base, and 6 bases stayed unmatched. Germline CDR1 reads LNHDA; CDR2 reads SQIVND (reference sequence). The DNA for the CDR3 is TGTGCCAGTCGGGCAGGGGGCGGGAACACTGAAGCTTTCTTT. It translates to CASRAGGGNTEAFF. Full variable domain (outside the CDR3, taken from reference TRBV19 and TRBJ1-1): DGGITQSPKYLFRKEGQNVTLSCEQNLNHDAMYWYRQDPGQGLRLIYYSQIVNDFQKGDIAEGYSVSREKKESFPLTVTSAQKNPTAFYLCASRAGGGNTEAFFGQGTRLTVV.

Only one count was recorded for this clone. The V call is TRBV11-2, the J call TRBJ2-3; TRBD2 matches 11 bases. Germline CDR1 and CDR2: SGHAT and FQNNGV. There are 18 residues in the CDR3. V lost 4 bases to trimming and J lost 2 bases; unmatched junction nucleotides: 11. The CDR3 nucleotides are TGTGCCAGCAGCTCCGACCTTTTAGCGGGGGGGTACACAGATACGCAGTATTTT. Its translation is CASSSDLLAGGYTDTQYF.

This sequence joins TRBV11-2 and TRBJ2-5; tentatively, D is TRBD1 (6 bases). Germline V lookup: CDR1 SGHAT, CDR2 FQNNGV. The V end was cut by 3 bases, the J end by 4 bases, with 9 bases between. The CDR3 is 13 residues long. Here the CDR3 DNA reads TGTGCCAGCAGCTTTCAGGGGAGAGAGACCCAGTACTTC. Translated: CASSFQGRETQYF.

This clone came up once. V usage is TRBV3-1 (or the pseudogene TRBV3-2) and J usage is TRBJ2-7; the D is unclear. Germline V gene data show CDR1 as LGHDT and CDR2 as YNNKEL (reference sequence). This CDR3 contains 11 residues. V gave up 5 bases and J gave up 5 bases, with 7 bases separating them. This chain's CDR3 is CASSYSHEQYF. CDR3 nucleotides: TGTGCCAGCAGCTACAGCCACGAGCAGTACTTC.

The V and J genes are TRBV9 and TRBJ1-1; possible D gene TRBD1, 5 bases. There are 14 residues in the CDR3. Looked up from germline, CDR1 is SGDLS and CDR2 is YYNGEE. The V gene lost 4 bases and the J gene lost 1 base, with 11 bases spanning the gap. CDR3 loop: CASSLWGENTEAFF. CDR3 sequence (DNA): TGTGCCAGCAGCTTGTGGGGGGAGAACACTGAAGCTTTCTTT.

This chain joins TRBV7-3 and TRBJ1-2, with D perhaps TRBD1 (5 bases). CDR3 size: 14 residues. CDR1 and CDR2 from the germline V gene are SGHTA and FQGTGA. Trimming removed 4 bases from V and 4 bases from J, with 13 bases in between. CDR3 in DNA: TGTGCCAGCAGCTCGAACCTGGGACTCTATGGCTACACCTTC. This encodes CASSSNLGLYGYTF.

This clone was found a few times. The rearrangement uses TRBV28 and TRBJ1-5, with D unclear. Per germline, CDR1 MDHEN and CDR2 SYDVKM. The V end lost 10 bases, the J end lost 0 bases, and 10 bases lay between the germline ends. The CDR3 loop spans 13 amino acids. Written as DNA, the CDR3 is TGTGCCACCCGAGGAGCTAGCAATCAGCCCCAGCATTTT. As protein: CATRGASNQPQHF. The whole variable domain, remainder taken from reference TRBV28 and TRBJ1-5, is DVKVTQSSRYLVKRTGEKVFLECVQDMDHENMFWYRQDPGLGLRLIYFSYDVKMKEKGDIPEGYSVSREKKERFSLILESASTNQTSMYLCATRGASNQPQHFGDGTRLSIL.

CDR3 nucleotides: TGTGCCAGCAGTTTACTGGACAACTACGAGCAGTACTTC. Translation gives CASSLLDNYEQYF. The genes are TRBV6-2 or TRBV6-3 and TRBJ2-7; D is perhaps TRBD1 (5 bases). This CDR3 contains 13 residues. V was cut by 4 bases and J by 3 bases, with 10 bases left in between. Germline CDR1 and CDR2: MNHEY and SVGEGT.

The chain couples TRBV19 to TRBJ1-5; possibly TRBD1 for D (5 bases). The V end was cut by 8 bases, the J end by 4 bases, with 9 bases between. This CDR3 contains 12 residues. Looked up from germline, CDR1 is LNHDA and CDR2 is SQIVND (reference sequence). The CDR3: CASLQGNQPQHF. The CDR3 nucleotides are TGTGCCAGTCTCCAGGGTAATCAGCCCCAGCATTTT.

This clone has a single count. This chain uses TRBV27 with TRBJ2-7; 9 bases agree with TRBD2. Unmatched junction bases numbered 3, after V lost 0 bases and J lost 3 bases. Germline V lookup: CDR1 MNHEY, CDR2 SMNVEV (reference sequence). The CDR3 runs 15 residues. CDR3 sequence: CASSLSAGGHYEQYF. In DNA, the CDR3 is TGTGCCAGCAGTTTATCAGCGGGGGGACACTACGAGCAGTACTTC.

This chain connects TRBV19 to TRBJ1-1; D ambiguous. CDR3 length: 17 amino acids. Per the germline V gene, CDR1 is LNHDA and CDR2 is SQIVND (reference sequence). The ends were cut back, 3 bases at V and 1 base at J, with 18 bases in the middle. The CDR3: CASSIRDQTYRNTEAFF. DNA for the CDR3: TGTGCCAGTAGTATCCGAGATCAAACATACAGGAACACTGAAGCTTTCTTT.

The chain has TRBV27 and TRBJ2-7, with D possibly matching TRBD1 (6 bases). This CDR3 contains 16 residues. V dropped 2 bases and J dropped 1 base, with 15 bases sitting between them. CDR1 is MNHEY and CDR2 is SMNVEV in the germline V gene (reference sequence). CDR3 region: CASSLTTGTSSYEQYF. CDR3 nucleotide sequence: TGTGCCAGCAGTTTAACAACCGGGACATCTTCCTACGAGCAGTACTTC.

The chain has TRBV12-5 and TRBJ1-4; 7 nucleotides align to TRBD1. Germline V gives CDR1 LGHNT, CDR2 FRNRAP. The CDR3 consists of 15 residues. V gave up 6 bases and J gave up 4 bases; unmatched junction bases: 8. The CDR3 DNA reads as TGTGCTAGTGGGGCAGGGACAGCCATTAATGAAAAACTGTTTTTT. Its translation: CASGAGTAINEKLFF.

This clone was counted a single time. At the DNA level, this CDR3 is encoded by other sequences in the same sample as well. The chain uses TRBV7-9 and TRBJ1-2, with D perhaps matching TRBD1 (6 bases). This CDR3 spans 15 amino acids. With 0 bases removed from V and 0 bases from J, the gap between germline ends came to 8 bases. CDR1 and CDR2 from the germline V gene are SEHNR and FQNEAQ (reference sequence). Here the CDR3 reads CASSLAGDTNYGYTF. The CDR3 coding sequence is TGTGCCAGCAGCTTAGCAGGGGACACTAACTATGGCTACACCTTC. The full variable domain, in which reference TRBV7-9 and TRBJ1-2 provide the parts outside the CDR3, is DTGVSQNPRHKITKRGQNVTFRCDPISEHNRLYWYRQTLGQGPEFLTYFQNEAQLEKSRLLSDRFSAERPKGSFSTLEIQRTEQGDSAMYLCASSLAGDTNYGYTFGSGTRLTVV.

This clone showed up just a few times. This rearrangement joins TRBV29-1 to TRBJ2-7; 8 bases match TRBD1. This CDR3 has 12 residues. Germline CDR1 reads SQVTM; CDR2 reads ANQGSEA. V lost 7 bases to trimming and J lost 0 bases; unmatched junction nucleotides: 2. Written as DNA, the CDR3 is TGCAGCGGCGGACAGGGCTCCTACGAGCAGTACTTC. Amino acid sequence: CSGGQGSYEQYF.